A selection of T cell receptor beta chains follows, all from one sample in a study of long-term antiretroviral therapy in people with HIV. The data were produced by immunoSEQ multiplex PCR, yet TCRdb's version contains in-frame clones alone and is incomplete. Of 37,000 or so clones in the sample, 80% are singletons; the top ten hold 5.8%. The specimen was unsorted PBMCs, collected 3.4 years after starting antiretroviral therapy. These TCRs come from a man aged 30 to 45 with HIV. Both conserved end residues are part of each CDR3. The order of the fields is clone size, V gene, D gene, J gene, CDR3 protein, CDR3 DNA. The D gene is left open where the match is weak. Only some rows state a clone size, as once, few, many or a class for expanded clones.

-,TRBV9,TRBD2,TRBJ2-7,CASSEGGSLHEQYF,TGTGCCAGCAGCGAGGGAGGGAGTCTGCACGAGCAGTACTTC
-,TRBV19,-,TRBJ1-1,CASSISRDTRGAFF,TGTGCCAGTAGTATCAGTCGGGACACCCGGGGAGCTTTCTTT
few,TRBV7-9,-,TRBJ1-2,CASSRPSGDGYTF,TGTGCCAGCAGCCGACCCTCCGGGGATGGCTACACCTTC
-,TRBV7-8,TRBD2,TRBJ2-3,CASSGALAGAHGDTQYF,TGTGCCAGCAGCGGGGCACTAGCGGGAGCCCATGGAGATACGCAGTATTTT
-,TRBV6-6,-,TRBJ1-3,CASSLGSSGNTIYF,TGTGCCAGCAGTTTGGGTAGCTCTGGAAACACCATATATTTT
-,TRBV18,-,TRBJ2-7,CASSPGQNYEQYF,TGTGCCAGCTCACCAGGACAGAACTACGAGCAGTACTTC
-,TRBV5-4,-,TRBJ2-5,CASSLAGLQETQYF,TGTGCCAGCAGCTTGGCGGGTCTCCAGGAGACCCAGTACTTC
-,TRBV29-1,TRBD1,TRBJ2-7,CSVPAGQGIGQYF,TGCAGCGTCCCCGCCGGACAGGGGATTGGGCAGTACTTC
-,TRBV7-9,-,TRBJ2-7,CASSLEQGEVDEQYF,TGTGCCAGCAGCTTAGAACAGGGAGAAGTCGACGAGCAGTACTTC
-,TRBV6-4,-,TRBJ2-2,CASSNTGGSGELFF,TGTGCCAGCAGCAACACTGGGGGTTCCGGGGAGCTGTTTTTT
-,TRBV11-3,TRBD2,TRBJ2-7,CASSPSGTSGRREQYF,TGTGCCAGCAGCCCCTCCGGGACTAGCGGGAGGCGGGAGCAGTACTTC
-,TRBV15,TRBD2,TRBJ2-3,CATSRLAGISTDTQYF,TGTGCCACCAGCAGATTAGCGGGGATAAGCACAGATACGCAGTATTTT
-,TRBV9,-,TRBJ1-4,CASSVGGREKLFF,TGTGCCAGCAGCGTCGGGGGTCGGGAAAAACTGTTTTTT
-,TRBV18,TRBD1,TRBJ1-1,CASSPKTGVTTEAFF,TGTGCCAGCTCACCGAAGACAGGGGTTACCACTGAAGCTTTCTTT
-,TRBV5-1,TRBD1,TRBJ2-7,CASSLKPGTGGGEQYF,TGCGCCAGCAGCTTAAAACCCGGGACAGGGGGCGGCGAGCAGTACTTC
-,TRBV18,TRBD1,TRBJ2-3,CASSPGTVFIDTQYF,TGTGCCAGCTCACCGGGGACAGTTTTTATTGATACGCAGTATTTT
-,TRBV18,-,TRBJ2-5,CASSPDRGISRTQYF,TGTGCCAGCTCACCGGACCGGGGTATTTCGCGGACCCAGTACTTC
-,TRBV2,-,TRBJ1-2,CASSAWATEDYGYTF,TGTGCCAGCAGTGCCTGGGCTACGGAGGACTATGGCTACACCTTC
few,TRBV19,-,TRBJ1-5,CASQTVYSNQPQHF,TGTGCCAGTCAGACGGTATACAGCAATCAGCCCCAGCATTTT
-,TRBV6-6,-,TRBJ1-1,CASSRGPNTEAFF,TGTGCCAGCAGTCGAGGCCCGAACACTGAAGCTTTCTTT
-,TRBV11-3,TRBD1,TRBJ2-7,CASSSITGVYEQYF,TGTGCCAGCAGCTCAATTACAGGGGTCTACGAGCAGTACTTC
-,TRBV4-3,-,TRBJ1-2,CASSQEPPWGALESYGYTF,TGCGCCAGCAGCCAAGAGCCCCCGTGGGGGGCCCTTGAGAGCTATGGCTACACCTTC
few,TRBV7-8,-,TRBJ2-7,CASSLASDPLYEQYF,TGTGCCAGCAGCTTAGCATCCGACCCGCTCTACGAGCAGTACTTC
-,TRBV19,-,TRBJ2-1,CASSIRYNEQFF,TGTGCCAGTAGTATCCGATACAATGAGCAGTTCTTC
-,TRBV6-1,-,TRBJ2-5,CASSVPGLAQETQYF,TGTGCCAGCAGCGTCCCGGGACTGGCACAAGAGACCCAGTACTTC
-,TRBV28,-,TRBJ1-4,CASSLFGAANEKLFF,TGTGCCAGCAGTTTATTTGGGGCAGCTAATGAAAAACTGTTTTTT
-,TRBV6-1,-,TRBJ2-1,CASSEKTPIRLNNEQFF,TGTGCCAGCAGTGAAAAGACTCCTATTCGACTTAACAATGAGCAGTTCTTC
few,TRBV27,-,TRBJ2-7,CASSLGNEQYF,TGTGCCAGCAGTTTAGGGAACGAGCAGTACTTC
-,TRBV29-1,-,TRBJ2-3,CSVAGGGTDTQYF,TGCAGCGTTGCGGGGGGCGGCACAGATACGCAGTATTTT
-,TRBV6-1,-,TRBJ1-3,CASREQGRSGNTIYF,TGTGCCAGCAGAGAACAGGGACGCTCTGGAAACACCATATATTTT
-,TRBV6-1,-,TRBJ2-4,CASSGTRTDDIQYF,TGTGCCAGCAGTGGGACCAGGACAGACGACATTCAGTACTTC
-,TRBV4-3,TRBD2,TRBJ2-3,CASSQDLGGSSTDTQYF,TGCGCCAGCAGCCAAGATCTAGGCGGGAGTTCCACAGATACGCAGTATTTT
-,TRBV14,-,TRBJ2-7,CASSQDWVQPWKQYF,TGTGCCAGCAGCCAAGACTGGGTCCAGCCTTGGAAGCAGTACTTC
-,TRBV11-2,-,TRBJ1-3,CASSLGPAPNTIYF,TGTGCCAGCAGCCTCGGACCGGCCCCGAACACCATATATTTT
-,TRBV5-6,-,TRBJ2-1,CASSLVGGNEQFF,TGTGCCAGCAGCTTGGTAGGGGGCAATGAGCAGTTCTTC
-,TRBV28,TRBD2,TRBJ2-7,CASNGREGRFTYEQYF,TGTGCCAGCAACGGCCGGGAGGGGCGCTTCACCTACGAGCAGTACTTC
-,TRBV6-6,-,TRBJ2-2,CASSSVGNTGELFF,TGTGCCAGCAGTTCGGTGGGAAACACCGGGGAGCTGTTTTTT
-,TRBV18,-,TRBJ2-2,CASSPLPGLGELFF,TGTGCCAGCTCACCCCTTCCAGGGCTCGGGGAGCTGTTTTTT
-,TRBV6-6,-,TRBJ2-7,CASSFGPSEQYF,TGTGCCAGCAGTTTCGGCCCGTCCGAGCAGTACTTC
-,TRBV5-1,TRBD1,TRBJ1-5,CANLSRGPLSNQPQHF,TGCGCCAACCTCAGTAGGGGGCCCTTAAGCAATCAGCCCCAGCATTTT
-,TRBV28,-,TRBJ1-1,CASSLQFKEGAFF,TGTGCCAGCAGTTTACAATTTAAGGAGGGGGCTTTCTTT
-,TRBV7-8,-,TRBJ2-2,CASSFGQGRTGELFF,TGTGCCAGCAGCTTCGGCCAGGGGCGAACCGGGGAGCTGTTTTTT
-,TRBV4-3,-,TRBJ1-1,CASSQSPGAENTEAFF,TGCGCCAGCAGCCAATCACCCGGTGCGGAGAACACTGAAGCTTTCTTT
-,TRBV11-2,-,TRBJ2-7,CASSLERDSSYEQYF,TGTGCCAGCAGCTTAGAACGGGACTCTTCCTACGAGCAGTACTTC
few,TRBV28,-,TRBJ1-5,CASSSSQPQHF,TGTGCCAGCAGTTCCAGTCAGCCCCAGCATTTT
-,TRBV6-6,-,TRBJ2-1,CASSSTGTGEQFF,TGTGCCAGCAGCTCTACAGGGACGGGTGAGCAGTTCTTC
few,TRBV20-1,-,TRBJ1-5,CSARQGQPQHF,TGCAGTGCTAGACAGGGTCAGCCCCAGCATTTT
-,TRBV2,-,TRBJ2-5,CASSEAPGDQTQYF,TGTGCCAGCAGTGAAGCGCCAGGGGATCAGACCCAGTACTTC
-,TRBV7-2,-,TRBJ2-5,CASSLGTYKETQYF,TGTGCCAGCAGCTTAGGGACTTATAAAGAGACCCAGTACTTC
few,TRBV11-2,-,TRBJ2-7,CASSLGPSSYEQYF,TGTGCCAGCAGCTTAGGCCCGTCGTCCTACGAGCAGTACTTC
few,TRBV6-6,TRBD1,TRBJ2-7,CASSSGRGYSYEQYF,TGTGCCAGCAGTTCGGGCAGGGGGTATTCCTACGAGCAGTACTTC
-,TRBV5-6,-,TRBJ2-7,CASSLWGTQRPYEQYF,TGTGCCAGCAGCTTGTGGGGGACACAACGACCCTACGAGCAGTACTTC
medium-sized,TRBV6-6,TRBD1,TRBJ2-7,CASSPGTGTSYEQYF,TGTGCCAGCAGTCCCGGGACAGGGACTTCCTACGAGCAGTACTTC
-,TRBV7-9,-,TRBJ2-7,CASSQGMYEQYF,TGTGCCAGCAGCCAGGGGATGTACGAGCAGTACTTC
-,TRBV11-2,-,TRBJ1-2,CASTLGSHRGYTF,TGTGCCAGCACCTTGGGGAGCCATCGTGGCTACACCTTC